The 30 T cell receptor beta chains presented below share a single source sample, sequenced in a study of cytomegalovirus exposure and HLA in healthy donors. The primer mix had 60 Vbeta and 13 Jbeta primers. Assay used: immunoSEQ multiplex PCR; TCRdb lists only in-frame clones, some missing. The repertoire includes approximately 100,000 clones, 80% to 90% of them detected once, and roughly 1.5% sits in the top ten. Sequenced material: PBMCs. These receptors were collected from a man aged 35-49 years in good health and CMV-seronegative.

V gene TRBV14 combines with J gene TRBJ1-6, with 8 bases identical to TRBD1. CDR3 length equals 16 residues. V shed 1 base and J 7 bases; nucleotides not matched to a gene: 6. CDR1 is SGHDN, CDR2 FVKESK, per germline. In DNA, the CDR3 is TGTGCCAGCAGCCAAGCCCGGACAGGGTTGAATTCACCCCTCCACTTT. Protein product: CASSQARTGLNSPLHF.

Worth noting for this clone: The sample carries other DNA sequences with the same CDR3. The chain employs TRBV5-6 and TRBJ1-6; no firm D call. The CDR3 covers 13 residues. Looked up from germline, CDR1 is SGHDT and CDR2 is YYEEEE. V was pared by 0 bases and J by 6 bases, with 4 bases between. The CDR3 DNA reads as TGTGCCAGCAGCTTGGCCGGTAATTCACCCCTCCACTTT. Amino acids: CASSLAGNSPLHF.

Remarks on this clone: Other DNA variants within this sample encode the same CDR3. The chain employs TRBV11-2 and TRBJ2-5; 9 nucleotides match TRBD1. The trim removed 2 bases at V and 5 bases at J, leaving 3 bases unmatched. The CDR3 totals 14 residues. CDR1 is SGHAT, CDR2 FQNNGV, per germline. The CDR3 nucleotides read TGTGCCAGCAGCTTACGGACAGGGGACGAGACCCAGTACTTC. Amino acid sequence: CASSLRTGDETQYF.

This clone showed up just a few times. J is TRBJ1-1 and V is TRBV6-1, with D tentatively TRBD1 (5 bases). Trimming cost V 8 bases and J 4 bases, with 14 bases left between them. The germline V gene has CDR1 MNHNS and CDR2 SASEGT. CDR3 length: 13 residues. The CDR3 coding sequence is TGTGCCAGCCGAGTAGGGGTGAGCACTGAAGCTTTCTTT. Protein sequence: CASRVGVSTEAFF.

This clone has just a few counts. The rearrangement uses TRBV11-3 and TRBJ2-5; D possibly corresponds to TRBD2 (6 bases). Trimming shortened V by 5 bases and J by 2 bases, and 12 bases separated the two germline ends. The CDR3 spans 14 residues. Germline V lookup: CDR1 SGHNT, CDR2 YENEEA. The CDR3 coding sequence is TGTGCCAGCAGCCCTGGAGGGCAGCAAGAGACCCAGTACTTC. It is translated as CASSPGGQQETQYF.

This clone was seen a handful of times. The rearrangement links TRBV6-5 to TRBJ1-1, with D unclear. V was shortened by 6 bases and J by 0 bases, with 8 bases between the two germline ends. This CDR3 is 13 amino acids long. Germline V gene sequence: CDR1 MNHEY, CDR2 SVGAGI. CDR3: CASRGRMNTEAFF. The CDR3 nucleotides are TGTGCCAGCAGGGGGAGAATGAACACTGAAGCTTTCTTT.

The J gene is TRBJ2-7, the V gene TRBV29-1; D not resolved. CDR3 size: 9 residues. Germline-derived CDR1 and CDR2 are SQVTM and ANQGSEA. Trimming pared 6 bases from V and 3 bases from J, leaving 3 bases between. The chain's CDR3 is CSVHYEQYF. In nucleotides, the CDR3 is TGCAGCGTCCACTACGAGCAGTACTTC.

The DNA for the CDR3 is TGTGCCTGGAGTTCCGGGACAGGGGCTGGCTACACCTTC. This encodes CAWSSGTGAGYTF. The chain joins TRBV30 to TRBJ1-2; TRBD1 agrees at 10 bases. The germline CDR1 and CDR2 sequences are GTSNPN and SVGIG (reference sequence). J gave up 7 bases and V 2 bases, and 4 bases lay outside the gene matches. The CDR3 is 13 residues long.

The rearrangement joins TRBV5-5 to TRBJ1-6; no clear D. The CDR3 length is 17 residues. The germline CDR1 and CDR2 sequences are SGHKS and YYEKEE (reference sequence). Trimming shortened V by 2 bases and J by 9 bases, and 21 bases separated the two germline ends. The CDR3 loop reads CASSFLTRPSPSSPLHF. The CDR3 coding sequence is TGTGCCAGCAGCTTCTTGACCCGCCCGAGCCCTAGTTCACCCCTCCACTTT.

The chain couples TRBV30 to TRBJ1-2, with D possibly matching TRBD1 (6 bases). Germline V gene sequence: CDR1 GTSNPN, CDR2 SVGIG (reference sequence). The V gene lost 1 base and the J gene lost 2 bases, with 17 bases spanning the gap. The CDR3 has 16 amino acids. The CDR3, as DNA: TGTGCCTGGAGTGAGGGGTGGGACAACAAAAACTATGGCTACACCTTC. Amino acids: CAWSEGWDNKNYGYTF.

The chain couples TRBV10-1 to TRBJ2-5; unclear D gene. The germline gives CDR1 WNHNN, CDR2 SYGVQD (reference sequence). The CDR3 spans 15 residues. V was clipped by 9 bases and J by 1 base, with 18 bases between them. Here the CDR3 reads CARTEPVDGQETQYF. CDR3 DNA: TGCGCCAGAACCGAGCCGGTTGATGGCCAAGAGACCCAGTACTTC.

This chain uses TRBV5-6 with TRBJ2-1; 12 nucleotides match TRBD1. With V trimmed by 5 bases and J by 8 bases, 5 bases remained unmatched. Germline CDR1 and CDR2: SGHDT and YYEEEE. The CDR3 loop spans 14 amino acids. CDR3 sequence: CASRSGTGGHEQFF. The CDR3 DNA reads TGTGCCAGCAGGTCCGGGACAGGGGGCCATGAGCAGTTCTTC.

The genes are TRBV6-5 and TRBJ2-2; D possibly corresponds to TRBD2 (8 bases). The CDR3 is 15 amino acids. V was cut by 5 bases and J by 6 bases, with 16 bases left in between. Germline V gene lookup returns CDR1 MNHEY and CDR2 SVGAGI. The chain's CDR3 is CASSIGTAGAGELFF. The CDR3 DNA follows: TGTGCCAGCAGTATCGGGACAGCGGGAGCCGGGGAGCTGTTTTTT.

This rearrangement joins TRBV7-9 to TRBJ2-5; no clear D. Gene TRBJ2-7 matches the end of the DNA better, so the J call may be wrong. The CDR3 runs to 14 residues. The germline CDR1 and CDR2 sequences are SEHNR and FQNEAQ (reference sequence). The CDR3 nucleotides read TGTGCCAGCAGCTTATTAGGCAGGCCCTACGAGCAGTACTTC. Translating gives CASSLLGRPYEQYF.

This clone was counted between two and nine times. V is TRBV5-4 and J is TRBJ2-2; 9 bases agree with TRBD2. Germline V gene data show CDR1 as SGHNT and CDR2 as YYREEE (reference sequence). The CDR3 is 16 amino acids. With 4 bases clipped from V and 6 bases from J, the junction kept 10 bases outside the gene matches. CDR3 region: CASSPGLALSAGELFF. CDR3 DNA sequence: TGTGCCAGCAGCCCGGGACTAGCTTTAAGTGCCGGGGAGCTGTTTTTT.

On this clone itself: The sample contains more than one DNA sequence encoding this CDR3. This sequence joins TRBV27 and TRBJ1-5; D possibly corresponds to TRBD1 (5 bases). CDR3 size: 15 residues. Between the trimmed V and J ends, which lost 5 bases and 2 bases, there was a span of 13 bases. Germline V gene sequence: CDR1 MNHEY, CDR2 SMNVEV (reference sequence). Here the CDR3 DNA reads TGTGCCAGCAGTCTAGACAGTGGCGGCAATCAGCCCCAGCATTTT. Translation gives CASSLDSGGNQPQHF.

The chain uses TRBV5-4 and TRBJ1-3; 7 bases map to TRBD1. Germline assignment: CDR1 SGHNT and CDR2 YYREEE (reference sequence). The CDR3 has 20 residues. The V segment lost 2 bases and the J segment 1 base; nucleotides outside the gene matches: 18. The CDR3 region has the DNA TGTGCCAGCAGCTTACCCGGTCGGGACCCGGGACAGTTATCTGGAAACACCATATATTTT. Translating it yields CASSLPGRDPGQLSGNTIYF.

As concerns this clone: At one end the junction does not follow the germline gene, possibly because of a read error. The chain recombines TRBV7-9 with TRBJ2-2; D is uncertain. This CDR3 contains 15 residues. The germline V gene has CDR1 SEHNR and CDR2 FQNEAQ (reference sequence). The CDR3 nucleotides are TGTGCCAGCAGCTTAGCGGCGGTGAACATCGGGGAGCTGTTTTTT. It encodes CASSLAAVNIGELFF.

This clone has just a few counts. V usage is TRBV4-1 and J usage is TRBJ1-3, with 9 bases lining up with TRBD1. Trimming cost V 6 bases and J 3 bases; bases outside gene matches: 0. The CDR3 spans 13 residues. The germline CDR1 and CDR2 sequences are MGHRA and YSYEKL. CDR3 in DNA: TGCGCCAGCAGGGACAGGGGTGGAAACACCATATATTTT. This translates into CASRDRGGNTIYF.

The rearrangement links TRBV7-2 to TRBJ2-1; D gene uncertain. Germline V gives CDR1 SGHTA, CDR2 FQGNSA. The CDR3 extends over 14 amino acids. V lost 5 bases, J lost 6 bases, and 14 bases lay in between. CDR3 in amino acids: CASSTPHILNEQFF. CDR3 nucleotides: TGTGCCAGCAGCACACCCCATATTCTCAATGAGCAGTTCTTC. The variable domain in full, with the rest retrieved from reference TRBV7-2 and TRBJ2-1, is GAGVSQSPSNKVTEKGKDVELRCDPISGHTALYWYRQSLGQGLEFLIYFQGNSAPDKSGLPSDRFSAERTGGSVSTLTIQRTQQEDSAVYLCASSTPHILNEQFFGPGTRLTVL.

The J gene is TRBJ1-1, the V gene TRBV7-2; TRBD1 matches 7 bases. CDR1 is SGHTA, CDR2 FQGNSA, per germline. The CDR3 covers 13 residues. V was clipped by 2 bases and J by 5 bases; unmatched bases: 2. CDR3 in amino acids: CASSLTGETEAFF. CDR3 coding DNA: TGTGCCAGCAGCTTAACAGGGGAGACTGAAGCTTTCTTT.

CDR3 coding DNA: TGTGCCAGCGGCCCAGGGGGCACAAGGGAAGCTTTCTTT. It encodes CASGPGGTREAFF. The rearrangement joins TRBV27 to TRBJ1-1, with 8 bases lining up with TRBD1. V gave up 8 bases and J gave up 8 bases; unmatched junction bases: 10. CDR1 and CDR2 from the germline V gene are MNHEY and SMNVEV (reference sequence). The CDR3 covers 13 residues.

This sequence joins TRBV2 and TRBJ1-5, with D perhaps TRBD1 (6 bases). The V gene lost 6 bases and the J gene lost 2 bases, with 11 bases spanning the gap. CDR1 is SNHLY, CDR2 FYNNEI, per germline. The length of the CDR3 is 14 residues. The CDR3 reads CASREQGGNQPQHF. In DNA, the CDR3 is TGTGCCAGCAGGGAACAGGGCGGCAATCAGCCCCAGCATTTT. The variable domain in full, completed from reference TRBV2 and TRBJ1-5, reads EPEVTQTPSHQVTQMGQEVILRCVPISNHLYFYWYRQILGQKVEFLVSFYNNEISEKSEIFDDQFSVERPDGSNFTLKIRSTKLEDSAMYFCASREQGGNQPQHFGDGTRLSIL.

This clone has just a few counts. This rearrangement joins TRBV7-8 to TRBJ2-5; 11 bases map to TRBD1. Germline CDR1 reads SGHVS; CDR2 reads FQNEAQ. The ends lost 5 bases at V and 5 bases at J; junction bases unmatched: 7. The CDR3 is 15 residues long. The CDR3 coding sequence is TGTGCCAGCAGCCCCAGGACAGGGGGCGCGGAGACCCAGTACTTC. Protein sequence: CASSPRTGGAETQYF. Filled out from reference TRBV7-8 and TRBJ2-5, the complete variable domain reads GAGVSQSPRYKVAKRGQDVALRCDPISGHVSLFWYQQALGQGPEFLTYFQNEAQLDKSGLPSDRFFAERPEGSVSTLKIQRTQQEDSAVYLCASSPRTGGAETQYFGPGTRLLVL.

Only one count was recorded for this clone. The chain combines TRBV5-1 with TRBJ1-5; possible D gene TRBD1, 5 bases. CDR1 and CDR2 (germline): SGHRS, YFSETQ. This CDR3 has 15 amino acids. Trimming took off 0 bases at V and 5 bases at J, with 12 bases between the two ends. This chain's CDR3 is CASSLDGRGHQPQHF. Here the CDR3 DNA reads TGCGCCAGCAGCTTGGATGGTAGGGGTCATCAGCCCCAGCATTTT.

The V and J genes are TRBV7-9 and TRBJ1-2, with 7 bases matching TRBD1. The length of the CDR3 is 14 residues. V lost 1 base, J lost 4 bases, and 3 bases stayed unmatched. Germline CDR1 SEHNR, CDR2 FQNEAQ (reference sequence). The CDR3 is CASSLGDRVYGYTF. CDR3 coding DNA: TGTGCCAGCAGCTTAGGAGACAGGGTCTATGGCTACACCTTC.

This clone was detected a few times. The rearrangement links TRBV6-7 to TRBJ1-4; no firm D call. TRBV6-7 is identified as an open reading frame with a role that is uncertain. The germline V and J ends were trimmed by 6 bases and 6 bases, with 5 bases remaining between them. CDR3 size: 11 residues. The CDR3 sequence is CASSQDEKLFF. In DNA, the CDR3 is TGTGCCAGCAGCCAGGATGAAAAACTGTTTTTT.

The CDR3 sequence: CASSETLGETQYF. CDR3 bases: TGTGCCAGCAGTGAGACCCTCGGGGAGACCCAGTACTTC. This chain joins TRBV6-5 and TRBJ2-5; no reliable D call. The V end was cut by 5 bases, the J end by 5 bases, with 12 bases between. CDR1 and CDR2 from the germline V gene are MNHEY and SVGAGI. This CDR3 comprises 13 residues.

The J gene is TRBJ1-6, the V gene TRBV5-4; D perhaps matches TRBD1 (6 bases). The germline V gene encodes CDR1 SGHNT and CDR2 YYREEE (reference sequence). The CDR3 is 15 amino acids. V was pared by 5 bases and J by 7 bases, with 16 bases between. The CDR3 reads CASRPQTGPNSPLHF. For the CDR3, the DNA is TGTGCCAGCAGACCACAGACAGGTCCGAATTCACCCCTCCACTTT.

In DNA form, the CDR3 reads TGTGCCAGCAGTTTTAGCGGGGGTTACAATGAGCAGTTCTTC. Its protein is CASSFSGGYNEQFF. The genes are TRBV6-5 and TRBJ2-1; TRBD2 matches 9 bases. V shed 4 bases, J shed 4 bases, and the junction held 2 bases outside the gene matches. The CDR3 contains 14 residues. Germline loops: CDR1 MNHEY, CDR2 SVGAGI.